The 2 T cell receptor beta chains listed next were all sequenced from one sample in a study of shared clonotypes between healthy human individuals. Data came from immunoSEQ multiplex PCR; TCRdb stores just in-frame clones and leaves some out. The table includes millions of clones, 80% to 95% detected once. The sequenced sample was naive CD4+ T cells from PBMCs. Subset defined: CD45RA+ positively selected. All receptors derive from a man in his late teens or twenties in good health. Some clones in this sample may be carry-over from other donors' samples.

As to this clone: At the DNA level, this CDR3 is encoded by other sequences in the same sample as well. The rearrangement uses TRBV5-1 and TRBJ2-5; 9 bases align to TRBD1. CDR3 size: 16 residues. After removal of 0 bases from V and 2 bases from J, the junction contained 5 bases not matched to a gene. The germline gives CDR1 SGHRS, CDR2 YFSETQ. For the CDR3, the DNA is TGCGCCAGCAGCTTGGGAGGACAGGGGAGGCAAGAGACCCAGTACTTC. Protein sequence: CASSLGGQGRQETQYF.

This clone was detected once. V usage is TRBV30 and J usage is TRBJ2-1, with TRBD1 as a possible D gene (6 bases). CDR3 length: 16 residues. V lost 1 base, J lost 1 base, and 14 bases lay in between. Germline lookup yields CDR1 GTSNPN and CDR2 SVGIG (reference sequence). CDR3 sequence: CAWSGPHRESYNEQFF. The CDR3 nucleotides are TGTGCCTGGAGTGGACCTCACAGGGAATCCTACAATGAGCAGTTCTTC.